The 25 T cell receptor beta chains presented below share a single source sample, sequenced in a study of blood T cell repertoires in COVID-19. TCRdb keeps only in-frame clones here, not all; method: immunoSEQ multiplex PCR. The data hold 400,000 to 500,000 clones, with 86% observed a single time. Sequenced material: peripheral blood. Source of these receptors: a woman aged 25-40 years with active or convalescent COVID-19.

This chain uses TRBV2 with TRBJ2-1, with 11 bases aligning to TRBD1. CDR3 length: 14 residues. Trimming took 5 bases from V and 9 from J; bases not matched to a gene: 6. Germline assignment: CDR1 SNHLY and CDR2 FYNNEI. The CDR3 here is CASSKGTGGGEQFF. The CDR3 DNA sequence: TGTGCCAGCAGTAAAGGGACAGGGGGGGGTGAGCAGTTCTTC.

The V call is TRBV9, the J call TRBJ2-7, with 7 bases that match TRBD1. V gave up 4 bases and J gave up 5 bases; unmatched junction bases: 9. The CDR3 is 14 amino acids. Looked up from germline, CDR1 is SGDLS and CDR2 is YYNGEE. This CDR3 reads CASSPRQGPHEQYF. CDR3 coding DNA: TGTGCCAGCAGCCCCCGACAGGGTCCGCACGAGCAGTACTTC. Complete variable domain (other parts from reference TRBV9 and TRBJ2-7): DSGVTQTPKHLITATGQRVTLRCSPRSGDLSVYWYQQSLDQGLQFLIQYYNGEERAKGNILERFSAQQFPDLHSELNLSSLELGDSALYFCASSPRQGPHEQYFGPGTRLTVT.

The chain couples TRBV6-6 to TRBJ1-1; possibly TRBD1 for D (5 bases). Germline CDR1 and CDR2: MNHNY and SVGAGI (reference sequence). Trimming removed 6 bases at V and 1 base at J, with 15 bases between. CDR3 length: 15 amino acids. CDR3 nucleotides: TGTGCCAGCAGGCCGCCGGGGGACGCGAACACTGAAGCTTTCTTT. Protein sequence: CASRPPGDANTEAFF.

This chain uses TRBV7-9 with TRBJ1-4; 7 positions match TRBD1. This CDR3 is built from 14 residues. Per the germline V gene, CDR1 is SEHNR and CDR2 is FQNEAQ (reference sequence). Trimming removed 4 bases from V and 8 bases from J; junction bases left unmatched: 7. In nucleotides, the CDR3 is TGTGCCAGCAGCTCGACAGGGATTATGGAAAAACTGTTTTTT. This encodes CASSSTGIMEKLFF.

CDR3 region: CASSPPVGRSTGELFF. The CDR3 DNA follows: TGTGCCAGCTCACCGCCCGTCGGTCGTAGTACCGGGGAGCTGTTTTTT. The genes are TRBV18 and TRBJ2-2; D is uncertain. The V gene's germline CDR1 is KGHSH and CDR2 LQKENI. Trimming took 3 bases from V and 5 from J, leaving 16 bases between them. CDR3 length: 16 residues.

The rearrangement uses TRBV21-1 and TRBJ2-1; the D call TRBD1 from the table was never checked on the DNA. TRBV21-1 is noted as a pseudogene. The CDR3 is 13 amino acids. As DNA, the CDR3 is TGTGCCAGCAGCAATCACAGGGGGCGTGAGCAGTTCTTC. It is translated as CASSNHRGREQFF.

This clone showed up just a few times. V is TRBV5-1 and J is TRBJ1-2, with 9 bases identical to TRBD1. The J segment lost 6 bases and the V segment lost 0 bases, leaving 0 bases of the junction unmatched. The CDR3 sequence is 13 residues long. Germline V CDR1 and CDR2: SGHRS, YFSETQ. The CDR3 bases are TGCGCCAGCAGCTTGGGACAGGGGGATGGCTACACCTTC. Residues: CASSLGQGDGYTF.

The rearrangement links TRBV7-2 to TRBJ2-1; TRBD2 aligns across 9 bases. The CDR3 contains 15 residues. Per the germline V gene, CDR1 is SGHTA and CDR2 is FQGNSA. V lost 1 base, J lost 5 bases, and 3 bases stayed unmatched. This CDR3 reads CASSLVGGRDNEQFF. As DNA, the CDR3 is TGTGCCAGCAGCTTAGTAGGCGGGAGGGACAATGAGCAGTTCTTC.

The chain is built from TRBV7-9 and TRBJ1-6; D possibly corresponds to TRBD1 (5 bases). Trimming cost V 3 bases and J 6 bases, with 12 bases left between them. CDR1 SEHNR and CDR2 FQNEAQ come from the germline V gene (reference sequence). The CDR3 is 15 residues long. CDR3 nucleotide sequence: TGTGCCAGCAGCTTGGAGGGACTTCCTAATTCACCCCTCCACTTT. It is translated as CASSLEGLPNSPLHF.

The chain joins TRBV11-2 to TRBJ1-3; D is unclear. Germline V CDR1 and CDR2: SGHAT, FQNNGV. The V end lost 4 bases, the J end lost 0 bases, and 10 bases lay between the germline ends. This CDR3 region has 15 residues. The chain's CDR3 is CASSSTVFSGNTIYF. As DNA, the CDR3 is TGTGCCAGCAGCTCAACAGTTTTCTCTGGAAACACCATATATTTT.

CDR3 loop: CASSPRADQETQYF. CDR3 in DNA: TGCGCCAGCAGTCCGAGGGCGGACCAAGAGACCCAGTACTTC. The chain joins TRBV10-1 to TRBJ2-5, with D perhaps TRBD2 (5 bases). The V gene's germline CDR1 is WNHNN and CDR2 SYGVQD (reference sequence). V dropped 5 bases and J dropped 0 bases, with 10 bases sitting between them. The CDR3 runs 14 residues.

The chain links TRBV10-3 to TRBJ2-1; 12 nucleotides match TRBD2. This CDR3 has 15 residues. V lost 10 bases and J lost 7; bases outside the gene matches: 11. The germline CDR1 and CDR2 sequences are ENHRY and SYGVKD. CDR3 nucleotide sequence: TGTGCCACCGAGACTAGCGGGGGCCCCGCTAATGAGCAGTTCTTC. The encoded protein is CATETSGGPANEQFF.

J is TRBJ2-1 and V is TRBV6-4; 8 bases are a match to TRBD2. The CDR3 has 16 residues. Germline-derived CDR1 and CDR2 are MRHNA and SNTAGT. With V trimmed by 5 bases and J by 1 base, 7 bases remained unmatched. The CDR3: CASSYAGGASYNEQFF. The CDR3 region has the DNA TGTGCCAGCAGTTATGCCGGGGGGGCGTCCTACAATGAGCAGTTCTTC.

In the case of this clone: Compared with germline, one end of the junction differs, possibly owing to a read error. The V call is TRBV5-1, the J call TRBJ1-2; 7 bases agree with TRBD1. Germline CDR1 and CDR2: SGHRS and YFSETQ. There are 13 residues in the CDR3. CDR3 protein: CASSSADRARIDF. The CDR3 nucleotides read TGCGCCAGCAGCTCGGCAGACAGGGCCAGGATCGATTTC.

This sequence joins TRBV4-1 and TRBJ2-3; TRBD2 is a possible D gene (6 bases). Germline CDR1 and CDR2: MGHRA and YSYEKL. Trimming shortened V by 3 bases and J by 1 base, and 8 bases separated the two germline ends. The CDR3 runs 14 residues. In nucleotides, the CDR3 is TGCGCCAGCAGCCAGGGACTCGGCACAGATACGCAGTATTTT. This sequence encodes CASSQGLGTDTQYF.

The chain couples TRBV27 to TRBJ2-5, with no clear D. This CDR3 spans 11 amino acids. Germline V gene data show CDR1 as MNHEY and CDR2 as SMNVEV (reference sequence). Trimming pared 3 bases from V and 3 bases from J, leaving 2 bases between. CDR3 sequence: CASSFKETQYF. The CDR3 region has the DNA TGTGCCAGCAGTTTTAAAGAGACCCAGTACTTC.

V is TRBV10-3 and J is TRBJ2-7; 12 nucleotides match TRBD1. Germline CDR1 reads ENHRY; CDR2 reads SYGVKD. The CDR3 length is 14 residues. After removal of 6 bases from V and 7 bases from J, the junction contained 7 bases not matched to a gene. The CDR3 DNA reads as TGTGCCATCAGACCGGGACAGGGGGCTGGAGAGCAGTACTTC. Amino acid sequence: CAIRPGQGAGEQYF.

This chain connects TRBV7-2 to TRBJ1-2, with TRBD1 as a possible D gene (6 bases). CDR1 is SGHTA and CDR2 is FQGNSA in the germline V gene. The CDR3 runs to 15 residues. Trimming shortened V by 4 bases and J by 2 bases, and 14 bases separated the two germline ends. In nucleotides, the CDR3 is TGTGCCAGCAGCTCTCGGACAGAACTGAACTATGGCTACACCTTC. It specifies CASSSRTELNYGYTF.

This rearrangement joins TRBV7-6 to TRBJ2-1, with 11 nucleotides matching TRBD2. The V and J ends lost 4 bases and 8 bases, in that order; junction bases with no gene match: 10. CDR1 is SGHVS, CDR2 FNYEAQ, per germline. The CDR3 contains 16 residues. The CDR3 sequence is CASSSFLAGGSDEQFF. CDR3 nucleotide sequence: TGTGCCAGCAGCTCATTCCTAGCGGGAGGATCGGATGAGCAGTTCTTC.

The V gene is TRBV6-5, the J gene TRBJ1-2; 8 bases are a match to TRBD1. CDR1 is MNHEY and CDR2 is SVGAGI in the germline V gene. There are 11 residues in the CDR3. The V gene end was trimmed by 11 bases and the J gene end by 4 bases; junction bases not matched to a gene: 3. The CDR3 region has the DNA TGTGCCGTGGACAGGGCCTATGGCTACACCTTC. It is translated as CAVDRAYGYTF.

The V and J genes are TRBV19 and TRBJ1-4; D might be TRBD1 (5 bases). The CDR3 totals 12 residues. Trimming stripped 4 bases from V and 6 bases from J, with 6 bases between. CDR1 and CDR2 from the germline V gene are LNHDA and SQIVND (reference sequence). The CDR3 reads CASSRGDEKLFF. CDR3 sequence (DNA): TGTGCCAGTAGTAGGGGGGATGAAAAACTGTTTTTT.

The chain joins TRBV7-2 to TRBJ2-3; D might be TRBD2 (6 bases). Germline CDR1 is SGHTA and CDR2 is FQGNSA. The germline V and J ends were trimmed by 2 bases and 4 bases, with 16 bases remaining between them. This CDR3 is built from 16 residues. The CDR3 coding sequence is TGTGCCAGCAGCTTATTAGCGGCGGGCGGCGCAGATACGCAGTATTTT. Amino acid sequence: CASSLLAAGGADTQYF.

CDR3 sequence reads: CASSLEEGLYEQYF. The CDR3 coding sequence is TGCGCCAGCAGCTTAGAGGAGGGTCTTTACGAGCAGTACTTC. The genes are TRBV5-1 and TRBJ2-7, with D possibly matching TRBD2 (6 bases). The V end lost 2 bases, the J end lost 4 bases, and 13 bases lay between the germline ends. CDR1 is SGHRS and CDR2 is YFSETQ in the germline V gene. CDR3 length: 14 amino acids.

The CDR3 loop is CASSPYQGTNQPQHF. CDR3 sequence (DNA): TGTGCCAGCAGCCCATACCAGGGGACCAATCAGCCCCAGCATTTT. The chain is built from TRBV27 and TRBJ1-5; possible D gene TRBD1, 6 bases. The CDR3 has 15 residues. The V end lost 6 bases, the J end lost 3 bases, and 15 bases lay between the germline ends. CDR1 MNHEY and CDR2 SMNVEV come from the germline V gene (reference sequence).

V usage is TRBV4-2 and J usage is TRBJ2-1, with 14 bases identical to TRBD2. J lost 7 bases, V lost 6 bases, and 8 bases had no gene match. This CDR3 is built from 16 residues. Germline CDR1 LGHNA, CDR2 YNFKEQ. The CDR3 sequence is CASRVGLAGGGNEQFF. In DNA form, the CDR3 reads TGTGCCAGCAGGGTTGGACTAGCGGGGGGTGGGAATGAGCAGTTCTTC.